The T cell receptor beta chain described here comes from a study of T cell repertoires in cytomegalovirus infection. This clonotype came up a few times. The antigen remains unidentified. TCRdb re-called the reads with MiXCR, one entry per CDR3 protein. The table has around 300,000 distinct CDR3 sequences, roughly a fifth seen once. The CDR3 is 15 amino acids. Trimming at V came to 5 bases and at J to 3 bases, leaving 5 bases not matched to a gene. CDR1 is LNHDA and CDR2 is SQIVND in the germline V gene (reference sequence). Here the sequenced sample was cultured PBMCs, taken from culture after CMV antigen stimulation. This rearrangement joins TRBV19 to TRBJ2-2; 8 positions match TRBD2. This receptor was obtained from a human donor in good health (CMV status not recorded). Some clones in this sample may be carry-over from other donors' samples. The CDR3 coding sequence is TGTGCCAGTAGTCTTCTAGCGGGTCACACCGGGGAGCTGTTTTTT. The encoded protein is CASSLLAGHTGELFF.